This T cell receptor beta chain derives from a study of early T cells in non-severe SARS-CoV-2 infection. At the level of the study: From unsorted whole blood, bulk RNA was sequenced, and the chains remained unpaired.

Only a few counts were recorded for this clonotype. V was trimmed by 4 bases and J by 0 bases, leaving 17 bases between them. CDR3 length: 16 residues. CDR1 is SGHRS, CDR2 YFSETQ, per germline. Individual cDNA molecules each received unique molecular identifiers attached to them. TCRdb ran MiXCR on the 5' RACE reads and lists one entry per CDR3 protein. The sample records roughly 34,000 distinct CDR3 sequences, 6% to 7% being singletons. The clonotype was recovered from an adult who was a healthcare worker with PCR-confirmed SARS-CoV-2 infection or an uninfected control (not recorded which). This chain uses TRBV5-1 with TRBJ2-7, with D perhaps TRBD2 (5 bases). Sequencing was done on a sample of whole blood. CDR3 residues: CASSPSGLRVSYEQYF. The CDR3 DNA is TGCGCCAGCAGCCCCAGCGGCCTCCGGGTCTCCTACGAGCAGTACTTC.